This T cell receptor (beta chain) originates from a study of molecular identifiers for immune sequencing clone quantification (dated by TCRdb to 2016 to 2018). The study in broad terms: For a replicate experiment, RNA from approximately 20,000 or 100,000 naive CD8 T cells was divided into five aliquots, of which four were sequenced. This methods study benchmarked molecular-identifier clustering-based TCR repertoire sequencing (MIDCIRS) and TCR RNA copy counting, using CD8 T cells to do so. What the work shows at the level of the full study, not this receptor alone: The sizes of highly expanded clones could end up underestimated when identical TCR molecules share a barcode. Clones above 20 RNA copies held over 99% of molecules in CMV-specific effector cells but under 1% in naive cells. Without barcode sub-clustering, chimeric consensus sequences inflated TCR diversity; chimeras reached as high as 47%. Even against a background of one million naive CD8 T cells, spiked-in Jurkat TCR RNA amounting to a single cell's worth was reported to be detectable. The naive libraries included spiked-in Jurkat TCR RNA (approximately ten copies' worth), and this RNA is not part of the donor repertoire. Modeling indicated about 3 TCR RNA copies recovered per cell, compared with 7.5 to 10 by digital PCR, which implies a capture efficiency of approximately 30%.

This clonotype occurred many times. Its recognized antigen is unknown. It has no much larger one-base neighbor in the sample; base qualities were not kept. Library generation was performed with PCR. The sequencer was an Illumina HiSeq 4000. Bulk TCR libraries were generated as previously described, with the TCR primers listed in Table S5 used. Total RNA was purified with the Qiagen AllPrep DNA/RNA kit. Reads from multiple sequencing runs of the same library were pooled before analysis. The original pipeline was this. Reads were retained only if their TCR constant sequence matched exactly, and those retained reads were trimmed to 150 nt and grouped according to their 12-nt molecular barcodes. Reads inside each barcode group were sub-clustered using a 15% Levenshtein threshold, and a quality-weighted consensus sequence was constructed for each RNA molecule. Non-functional sequences were removed, as were lower-count sequences one edit away from another. Barcode sub-clusters with fewer than 20% of the maximum read count were removed, based on fitting two negative binomial distributions. The public reads were reanalyzed by TCRdb: fastp trimming at Q25, MiXCR alignment, in-frame beta chains only. Identical CDR3 protein sequences are pooled into one entry, listed with their most common genes and DNA. Here the V and J calls rest on TCRdb's processing, not on the authors' analysis. This sample comprises about 640,000 distinct CDR3 sequences, just under 20% of them detected only once. The ten top clones hold 0.7% to 1% of the sample.

V is cut by 2 bases and J by 1 base, and the space between the germline ends is 5 bases. In the germline V gene (reference sequence), CDR1 corresponds to SEHNR and CDR2 to FQNEAQ. The CDR3 measures 13 amino acids from cysteine to phenylalanine. The only DNA kept is the CDR3, 39 bases in frame from the first base. Libraries of naive CD8 T cells were generated from about 20,000 to 1,000,000 sorted cells, with 10%, 30% or 50% of the purified RNA used. On a BD FACSAria II, naive CD8 T cells were FACS-sorted as CD8+CD4-CCR7+CD45RA+ and collected into RLT Plus buffer. Detection sensitivity was tested by spiking Jurkat RNA equal to 9 to 10 TCR copies' worth into samples containing roughly 19,000-1,100,000 naive CD8 T cells. CD8 T cells were enriched using RosetteSep CD8+ T Cell Enrichment Cocktail and Ficoll-Paque, and the enriched cells then underwent ACK red cell lysis.

The rearranged segments are TRBV7-9 and TRBJ1-1, with the D gene call left open. Sequenced material: naive CD8+ T cells from blood, with Jurkat cell RNA spiked in. The cell subset or site label of this sample denotes: FACS-sorted CD8+CD4-CCR7+CD45RA+ naive T cells. This clonotype was sampled from a human donor in good health. Some libraries in this study had Jurkat cell RNA spiked in. The bases read TGTGCCAGCAGCTTACCAGGGAACACTGAAGCTTTCTTT. It specifies CASSLPGNTEAFF.